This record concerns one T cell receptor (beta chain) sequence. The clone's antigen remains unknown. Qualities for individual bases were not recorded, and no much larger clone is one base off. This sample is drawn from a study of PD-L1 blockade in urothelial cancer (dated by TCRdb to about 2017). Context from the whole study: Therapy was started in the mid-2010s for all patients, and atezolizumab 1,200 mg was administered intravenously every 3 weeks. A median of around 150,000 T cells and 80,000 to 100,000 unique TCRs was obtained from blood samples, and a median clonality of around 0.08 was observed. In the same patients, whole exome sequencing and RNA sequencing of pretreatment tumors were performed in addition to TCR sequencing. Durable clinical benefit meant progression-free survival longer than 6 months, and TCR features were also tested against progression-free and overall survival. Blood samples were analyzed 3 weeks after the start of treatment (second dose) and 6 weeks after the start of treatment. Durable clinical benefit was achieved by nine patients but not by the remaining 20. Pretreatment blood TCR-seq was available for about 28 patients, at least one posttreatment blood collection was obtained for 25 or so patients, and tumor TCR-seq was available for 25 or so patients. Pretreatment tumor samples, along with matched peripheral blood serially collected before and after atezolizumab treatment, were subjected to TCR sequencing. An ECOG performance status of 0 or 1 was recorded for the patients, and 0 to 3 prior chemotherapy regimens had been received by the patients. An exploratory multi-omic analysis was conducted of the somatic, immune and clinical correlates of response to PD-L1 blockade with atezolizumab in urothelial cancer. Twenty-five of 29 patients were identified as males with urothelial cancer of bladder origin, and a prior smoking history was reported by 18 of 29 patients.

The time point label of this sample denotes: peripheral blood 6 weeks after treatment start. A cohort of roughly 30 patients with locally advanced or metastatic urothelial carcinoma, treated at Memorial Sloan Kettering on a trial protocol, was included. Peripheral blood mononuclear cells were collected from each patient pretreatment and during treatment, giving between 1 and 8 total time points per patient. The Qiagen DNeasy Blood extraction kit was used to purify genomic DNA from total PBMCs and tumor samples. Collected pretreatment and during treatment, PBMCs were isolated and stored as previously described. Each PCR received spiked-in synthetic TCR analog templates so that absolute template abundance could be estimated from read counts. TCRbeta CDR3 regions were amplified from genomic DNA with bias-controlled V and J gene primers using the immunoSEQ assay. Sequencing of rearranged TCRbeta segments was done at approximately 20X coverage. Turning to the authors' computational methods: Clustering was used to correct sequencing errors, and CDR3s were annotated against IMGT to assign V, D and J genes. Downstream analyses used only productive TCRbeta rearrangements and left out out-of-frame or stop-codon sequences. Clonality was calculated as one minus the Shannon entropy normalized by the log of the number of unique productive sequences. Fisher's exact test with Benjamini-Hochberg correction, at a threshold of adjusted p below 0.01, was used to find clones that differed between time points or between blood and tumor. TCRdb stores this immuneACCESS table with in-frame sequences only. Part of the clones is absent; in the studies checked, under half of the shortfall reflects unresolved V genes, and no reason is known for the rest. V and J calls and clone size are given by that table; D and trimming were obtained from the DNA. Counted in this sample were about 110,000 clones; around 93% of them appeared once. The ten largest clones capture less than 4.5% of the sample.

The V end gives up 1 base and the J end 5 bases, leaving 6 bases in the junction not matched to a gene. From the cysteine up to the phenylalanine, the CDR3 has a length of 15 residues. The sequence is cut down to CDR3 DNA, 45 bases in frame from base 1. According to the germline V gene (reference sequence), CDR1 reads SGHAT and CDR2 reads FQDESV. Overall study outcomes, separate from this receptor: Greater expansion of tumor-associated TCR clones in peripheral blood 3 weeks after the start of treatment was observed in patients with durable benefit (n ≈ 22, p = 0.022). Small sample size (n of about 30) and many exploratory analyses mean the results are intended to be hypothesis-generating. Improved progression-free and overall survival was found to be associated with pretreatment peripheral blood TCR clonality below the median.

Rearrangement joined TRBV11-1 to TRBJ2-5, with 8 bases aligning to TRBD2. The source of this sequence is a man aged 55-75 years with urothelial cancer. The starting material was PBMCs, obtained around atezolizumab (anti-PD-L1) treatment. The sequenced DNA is TGTGCCAGCAGCTTAGAGGCGGGGGGTTTCGAGACCCAGTACTTC. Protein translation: CASSLEAGGFETQYF.